A few counts support the clone carrying this TCR beta chain. As yet, its antigen is unknown. Trimming removed 3 bases at V and 7 bases at J, with 10 bases between. The length of the CDR3 is 14 residues. Germline CDR1 and CDR2: KGHSH and LQKENI. This entry comes from a study of early T cells in non-severe SARS-CoV-2 infection. Study summary: From unsorted whole blood, bulk RNA was sequenced, and the chains remained unpaired. Whole-study results and caveats: VDJdb matching, biased toward anti-spike CD8 responses, missed private and CD4 specificities.

Molecules of cDNA were individually given unique molecular identifiers that were attached to them. One entry per CDR3 protein results from TCRdb running MiXCR on the 5' RACE reads. The repertoire holds some 57,000 distinct CDR3 sequences, with roughly 12% as singletons. Specimen: whole blood. The rearrangement joins TRBV18 to TRBJ1-6; D is unclear. The source is an adult who was a healthcare worker with PCR-confirmed SARS-CoV-2 infection or an uninfected control (not recorded which). The chain's CDR3 is CASSPPEANSPLHF. The CDR3 nucleotides read TGTGCCAGCTCACCCCCTGAGGCCAATTCACCCCTCCACTTT.